The clone carrying this TCR beta chain was found a few times. The antigen remains unidentified. Of the isolated RNA, all was reverse transcribed, and so the sequenced material was expressed TCRB transcripts. Data came from immunoSEQ multiplex PCR; TCRdb stores just in-frame clones and leaves some out. The data show fewer than 150,000 clones, 6.5% to 8.5% seen once. The data are from a study of beta chain features in type 1 diabetes. Overall study context: Cell yields, age and gender were similar between patients and healthy donors. Study-level points and caveats: The similarity of naive, central memory and Treg TCRB repertoires appeared greater among patients than among healthy donors.

Each donor gave one heparinised blood draw averaging around 120 mL. This TCR was recovered from a woman aged 30 to 39 in good health. The specimen sequenced was central memory CD4+ T cells from blood.

CDR3 sequence reads: CASRSRSLNEQFF. In DNA, the CDR3 is TGTGCCAGCAGAAGTCGTAGCCTCAATGAGCAGTTCTTC. The genes are TRBV9 and TRBJ2-1; D is ambiguous. Germline CDR1 SGDLS, CDR2 YYNGEE. V dropped 5 bases and J dropped 6 bases, with 12 bases sitting between them. The CDR3 loop spans 13 amino acids.